A single sample gave rise to the 5 T cell receptor beta chains below, sequenced in a study of blood T cells in healthy people across ages. Combining a sample-barcoded 5' primer with a J-beta primer mix, a second PCR ran for about 7 to 12 cycles. TCRdb re-called the 5' RACE reads with MiXCR, one entry per CDR3 protein. The sample consists of more than 1,400,000 distinct CDR3 sequences, approximately 38% of them appearing once. The sequenced material came from blood. The receptors here all came from a young woman in good health.

CDR3 loop: CASSQDWLAGGSSQFF. In DNA form, the CDR3 reads TGCGCCAGCAGCCAAGATTGGCTAGCGGGGGGTTCTTCGCAGTTCTTC. This chain connects TRBV4-1 to TRBJ2-1; 11 positions agree with TRBD2. CDR1 MGHRA and CDR2 YSYEKL come from the germline V gene. The length of the CDR3 is 16 residues. Trimming at V came to 0 bases and at J to 12 bases, leaving 10 bases not matched to a gene.

Regarding this clonotype: A junction end diverges from the germline sequence, so it may reflect a read error. The V gene is TRBV6-6, the J gene TRBJ2-6; D is perhaps TRBD2 (6 bases). The CDR3 is made up of 16 amino acids. The germline CDR1 and CDR2 sequences are MNHNY and SVGAGI (reference sequence). CDR3 sequence: CVSRDDGGSGANVLTF. CDR3 DNA: TGTGTCAGCAGAGACGACGGGGGCTCTGGGGCCAACGTCCTGACTTTC.

The chain recombines TRBV25-1 with TRBJ2-5; TRBD1 might be the D (6 bases). Deletions cut 3 bases from V and 5 bases from J, with 19 bases between. The CDR3 is 16 residues long. The germline gives CDR1 MGHDK, CDR2 SYGVNS. CDR3 nucleotide sequence: TGTGCCAGCAGTGAGCTGAGACAGGATCTTGGTGAGACCCAGTACTTC. Its protein product is CASSELRQDLGETQYF.

This clonotype appeared a few times. The chain joins TRBV20-1 to TRBJ2-5; D unresolved. V was trimmed by 3 bases and J by 5 bases, leaving 10 bases between them. There are 12 residues in the CDR3. CDR1 is DFQATT and CDR2 is SNEGSKA in the germline V gene (reference sequence). The CDR3 reads CSASPLTETQYF. The DNA for the CDR3 is TGCAGTGCTAGCCCCCTCACCGAGACCCAGTACTTC.

About this clonotype: Its ends do not fully match the called genes, so a read error is possible. The V gene is TRBV7-3, the J gene TRBJ2-3; D possibly corresponds to TRBD2 (6 bases). The CDR3 runs to 15 residues. The germline V gene encodes CDR1 SGHTA and CDR2 FQGTGA. DNA of the CDR3: TGTGCCAGCAGCTTGGGGGGTACTAGCACAGATACGCGGTATTTT. Translating it yields CASSLGGTSTDTRYF. Full variable domain (missing parts from reference TRBV7-3 and TRBJ2-3): GAGVSQTPSNKVTEKGKYVELRCDPISGHTALYWYRQSLGQGPEFLIYFQGTGAADDSGLPNDRFFAVRPEGSVSTLKIQRTERGDSAVYLCASSLGGTSTDTRYFGPGTRLTVL.